The 22 T cell receptor beta chains below come from one sample, sequenced in a study of blood T cell repertoires in COVID-19. Assay: immunoSEQ multiplex PCR; the TCRdb copy retains only in-frame clones and omits some. Of roughly 77,000 clones in the sample, over 75% were seen once. What was sequenced was peripheral blood. These receptor sequences come from a human donor in a cohort sampled during active COVID-19.

The chain uses TRBV27 and TRBJ2-7, with a weak D call TRBD1 (6 bases). The V end lost 2 bases, the J end lost 9 bases, and 17 bases lay between the germline ends. There are 14 residues in the CDR3. Germline V CDR1 and CDR2: MNHEY, SMNVEV (reference sequence). For the CDR3, the DNA is TGTGCCAGCAGTTTAAATAGGGGGTTCGACAGGCAGTACTTC. It codes for CASSLNRGFDRQYF.

The CDR3 DNA reads TGTGCCAGTAGTATTGGGACAGGGGGCTATCAGCCCCAGCATTTT. It codes for CASSIGTGGYQPQHF. The chain combines TRBV19 with TRBJ1-5; 12 bases fit TRBD1. Germline V gives CDR1 LNHDA, CDR2 SQIVND (reference sequence). The CDR3 runs 15 residues. Trimming took 3 bases from V and 5 from J; bases not matched to a gene: 2.

The chain couples TRBV10-3 to TRBJ2-3; maybe TRBD2 (5 bases). Germline CDR1 and CDR2: ENHRY and SYGVKD. This CDR3 spans 14 amino acids. Trimming shortened V by 4 bases and J by 5 bases, and 13 bases separated the two germline ends. DNA for the CDR3: TGTGCCATCAGTGGGGCCGGTCGGGGAGATACGCAGTATTTT. Its translation is CAISGAGRGDTQYF.

In nucleotides, the CDR3 is TGTGCCAGCAGCCCAACGGGAGCGGGGGGGCCCACAGATACGCAGTATTTT. Protein sequence: CASSPTGAGGPTDTQYF. This rearrangement joins TRBV5-4 to TRBJ2-3, with 10 positions matching TRBD2. This CDR3 contains 17 residues. The V segment lost 4 bases and the J segment 2 bases; nucleotides outside the gene matches: 10. CDR1 is SGHNT, CDR2 YYREEE, per germline (reference sequence).

A few counts support this clone. This chain connects TRBV27 to TRBJ2-5; 8 bases are a match to TRBD1. Trimming cost V 5 bases and J 5 bases; bases outside gene matches: 7. Germline values: CDR1 MNHEY, CDR2 SMNVEV (reference sequence). The CDR3 length is 14 residues. CDR3 nucleotide sequence: TGTGCCAGCAGTAGAGACAGGGGCTGGGAGACCCAGTACTTC. It yields the protein CASSRDRGWETQYF.

V gene TRBV21-1 combines with J gene TRBJ1-3. TRBV21-1 is shown as a pseudogene. The CDR3 is 17 residues long. In DNA, the CDR3 is TGTGCCAGCAGCAAAGATGGGCGCGGGGGCTCTGGAAACACCATATATTTT. It specifies CASSKDGRGGSGNTIYF.

The V gene is TRBV6-4, the J gene TRBJ1-1; 8 bases agree with TRBD1. Unmatched junction bases numbered 9, after V lost 6 bases and J lost 6 bases. CDR1 is MRHNA and CDR2 is SNTAGT in the germline V gene. This CDR3 is 14 amino acids long. This chain's CDR3 is CASSYGTGAAEAFF. In DNA form, the CDR3 reads TGTGCCAGCAGCTATGGGACAGGAGCGGCTGAAGCTTTCTTT.

This clone was picked up a small number of times. This rearrangement joins TRBV19 to TRBJ1-4; 7 bases are a match to TRBD1. Trimming took 3 bases from V and 8 from J; bases not matched to a gene: 3. The length of the CDR3 is 13 residues. Germline CDR1 and CDR2: LNHDA and SQIVND (reference sequence). CDR3 bases: TGTGCCAGTAGTATGAACAGGGGAGAAAAACTGTTTTTT. Residues: CASSMNRGEKLFF.

This clone turned up a few times. V usage is TRBV7-9 and J usage is TRBJ1-2; TRBD1 matches at 12 bases. V lost 6 bases and J lost 7; bases outside the gene matches: 9. This CDR3 is 15 amino acids long. Germline V gives CDR1 SEHNR, CDR2 FQNEAQ (reference sequence). CDR3 protein: CASRHTGQGAAGYTF. The DNA for the CDR3 is TGTGCCAGCAGACATACGGGACAGGGGGCCGCTGGCTACACCTTC.

This clone was detected only once. The chain has TRBV6-6 and TRBJ1-4; tentatively, D is TRBD1 (5 bases). Germline loops: CDR1 MNHNY, CDR2 SVGAGI (reference sequence). The CDR3 runs to 15 residues. Trimming cost V 6 bases and J 6 bases, with 17 bases left between them. The CDR3 loop reads CASRGQGLGYEKLFF. The CDR3 bases are TGTGCCAGCAGGGGGCAGGGATTAGGGTATGAAAAACTGTTTTTT.

The chain uses TRBV3-1 (or the pseudogene TRBV3-2) and TRBJ1-6; D not certain. V gave up 3 bases and J gave up 9 bases, with 6 bases separating them. Germline-derived CDR1 and CDR2 are LGHDT and YNNKEL (reference sequence). The CDR3 has 12 amino acids. CDR3 sequence: CASSQRISPLHF. DNA of the CDR3: TGTGCCAGCAGCCAGCGGATTTCACCCCTCCACTTT.

The CDR3 is CASRDSQETQYF. In DNA form, the CDR3 reads TGTGCCAGCAGGGACAGTCAAGAGACCCAGTACTTC. The chain couples TRBV2 to TRBJ2-5; TRBD1 might be the D (6 bases). Trimming pared 6 bases from V and 2 bases from J, leaving 7 bases between. The CDR3 spans 12 residues. The germline CDR1 and CDR2 sequences are SNHLY and FYNNEI.

The chain is built from TRBV7-9 and TRBJ2-7; D is perhaps TRBD1 (6 bases). The length of the CDR3 is 12 residues. Germline CDR1 reads SEHNR; CDR2 reads FQNEAQ (reference sequence). V was clipped by 5 bases and J by 3 bases, with 8 bases between them. CDR3 loop: CASSQDSYEQYF. CDR3 bases: TGTGCCAGCAGCCAGGACAGCTACGAGCAGTACTTC.

The chain has TRBV27 and TRBJ2-7, with 8 bases fitting TRBD1. V lost 5 bases, J lost 6 bases, and 15 bases stayed unmatched. Germline V CDR1 and CDR2: MNHEY, SMNVEV (reference sequence). This CDR3 contains 16 residues. CDR3 bases: TGTGCCAGCAGTGCTCTATCCAGGGGGCTTCGTAGCGAGCAGTACTTC. Its translation is CASSALSRGLRSEQYF.

This clone was counted a few times. The rearrangement uses TRBV18 and TRBJ2-7, with a tentative D call TRBD1 (5 bases). Germline V gene data show CDR1 as KGHSH and CDR2 as LQKENI. V lost 2 bases to trimming and J lost 3 bases, with 11 bases between them. The CDR3 has 14 amino acids. The CDR3 DNA reads as TGTGCCAGCTCACCATTGGGCAGGGACTACGAGCAGTACTTC. This gives the protein CASSPLGRDYEQYF.

The CDR3 sequence is CASSLGQGISPLHF. CDR3 sequence (DNA): TGCGCCAGCAGCTTGGGACAGGGGATTTCACCCCTCCACTTT. V is TRBV5-1 and J is TRBJ1-6, with 8 bases that match TRBD1. Trimming took 0 bases from V and 9 from J; bases not matched to a gene: 2. CDR1 SGHRS and CDR2 YFSETQ come from the germline V gene. The CDR3 extends over 14 amino acids.

This clone was found a few times. This chain links TRBV7-2 with TRBJ2-3, with no clear D. V lost 2 bases, J lost 0 bases, and 9 bases lay in between. The CDR3 loop spans 15 amino acids. The germline V gene has CDR1 SGHTA and CDR2 FQGNSA. CDR3 coding DNA: TGTGCCAGCAGCTTATCCCTGTATAGCACAGATACGCAGTATTTT. Translating it yields CASSLSLYSTDTQYF.

This chain links TRBV24-1 with TRBJ1-4; the match to TRBD1 covers 7 bases. V gave up 4 bases and J gave up 8 bases; unmatched junction bases: 9. CDR1 KGHDR and CDR2 SFDVKD come from the germline V gene. CDR3 length: 15 amino acids. For the CDR3, the DNA is TGTGCCACCAGTGACAGTAACAGGGGTGGAGAAAAACTGTTTTTT. It is translated as CATSDSNRGGEKLFF.

The rearrangement links TRBV5-1 to TRBJ1-1, with D unresolved. The CDR3 totals 14 residues. Per the germline V gene, CDR1 is SGHRS and CDR2 is YFSETQ. Trimming removed 0 bases from V and 4 bases from J, with 10 bases in between. The CDR3 sequence is CASSLVPVATEAFF. Written as DNA, the CDR3 is TGCGCCAGCAGCTTGGTTCCAGTCGCCACTGAAGCTTTCTTT. Full variable domain (missing parts from reference TRBV5-1 and TRBJ1-1): KAGVTQTPRYLIKTRGQQVTLSCSPISGHRSVSWYQQTPGQGLQFLFEYFSETQRNKGNFPGRFSGRQFSNSRSEMNVSTLELGDSALYLCASSLVPVATEAFFGQGTRLTVV.

The J gene is TRBJ2-3, the V gene TRBV19, with 13 positions matching TRBD2. The CDR3 is made up of 17 amino acids. Trimming cost V 7 bases and J 0 bases; bases outside gene matches: 7. The germline V gene encodes CDR1 LNHDA and CDR2 SQIVND (reference sequence). CDR3 sequence reads: CASTGTSGVTSTDTQYF. The CDR3 DNA reads as TGTGCCAGTACAGGGACTAGCGGGGTTACTAGCACAGATACGCAGTATTTT.

The rearrangement links TRBV7-2 to TRBJ2-2; unclear D gene. V was clipped by 4 bases and J by 6 bases, with 9 bases between them. Per the germline V gene, CDR1 is SGHTA and CDR2 is FQGNSA. The CDR3 extends over 13 amino acids. CDR3 residues: CASSSVFPGELFF. CDR3 DNA: TGTGCCAGCAGCTCTGTGTTTCCCGGGGAGCTGTTTTTT.

The CDR3 bases are TGTGCCAGCTCCAGGGGAAGAGGGACGGCCACTGAAGCTTTCTTT. This gives the protein CASSRGRGTATEAFF. This chain links TRBV3-1 (or the pseudogene TRBV3-2) with TRBJ1-1; the D gene is possibly TRBD1 (6 bases). The CDR3 extends over 15 amino acids. The V end was cut by 8 bases, the J end by 4 bases, with 20 bases between. Germline assignment: CDR1 LGHDT and CDR2 YNNKEL (reference sequence).